This TCR beta chain was observed in a study of blood T cells in healthy people across ages. Points from the study as a whole: Unknown CMV status may confound age-related changes in expanded clones.

The authors ran a second PCR of about 7 to 11 cycles using a sample-barcoded 5' primer and a J-beta primer mix. Every sample returned 2.5 million or more CDR3-containing paired-end reads. TCRdb reprocessed the 5' RACE reads via MiXCR and lists one record per CDR3 protein. The profile shows about 840,000 distinct CDR3 sequences, approximately 32% of them singletons. With respect to this clonotype: Its specificity is unknown.

Germline V lookup: CDR1 SGHRS, CDR2 YFSETQ. The CDR3 loop spans 14 amino acids. The data also belong to a second study, concerning T cells of mothers and their children. That work adds: Similar thymic selection effects on TCR recombination output appear in pairs, both related and unrelated.

Specimen: blood. The rearrangement links TRBV5-1 to TRBJ2-5; D is undetermined. The DNA end lines up better with TRBJ2-7; the J call may be wrong. This receptor was identified in a woman aged 40 to 50 in good health. DNA of the CDR3: TGCGCCAGCAGCTGGATTGGTGGAGACTACGAGCAGTACTTC. The encoded protein is CASSWIGGDYEQYF.